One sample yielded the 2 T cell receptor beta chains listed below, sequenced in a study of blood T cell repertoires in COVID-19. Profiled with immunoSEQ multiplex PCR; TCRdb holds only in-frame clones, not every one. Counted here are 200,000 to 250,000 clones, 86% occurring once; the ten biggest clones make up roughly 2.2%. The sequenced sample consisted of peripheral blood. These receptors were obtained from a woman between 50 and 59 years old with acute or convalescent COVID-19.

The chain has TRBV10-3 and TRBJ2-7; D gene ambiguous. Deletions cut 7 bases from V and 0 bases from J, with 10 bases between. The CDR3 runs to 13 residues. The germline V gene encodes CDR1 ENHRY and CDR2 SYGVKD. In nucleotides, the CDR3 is TGTGCCATCACTGCGAGTTCCTCCTACGAGCAGTACTTC. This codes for CAITASSSYEQYF.

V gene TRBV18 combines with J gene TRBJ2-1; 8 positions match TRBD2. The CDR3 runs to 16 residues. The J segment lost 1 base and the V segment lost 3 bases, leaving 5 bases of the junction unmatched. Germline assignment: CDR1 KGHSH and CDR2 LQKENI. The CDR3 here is CASSPPTGGSYNEQFF. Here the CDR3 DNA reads TGTGCCAGCTCACCCCCTACGGGGGGGTCCTACAATGAGCAGTTCTTC.